These T cell receptor beta chains were read from a single sample in a study of T cells after yellow fever vaccination. TCRdb independently ran MiXCR on the 5' RACE reads; one entry per CDR3 protein. The profile shows a few hundred thousand distinct CDR3 sequences, approximately 19% of them singletons. The specimen was PBMCs, collected before the yellow fever booster vaccination. The receptors shown here come from a man aged 18 to 30 who received the YFV17D yellow fever vaccine. The CDR3 runs from the conserved cysteine through the conserved F or W. The D gene is left open where the match is weak. Expanded clones are given a class, and other clones once, few, many or no size at all.

cdr3_length | d_call | clone_size | j_call | v_call | cdr3_nt | cdr3_aa
13 | . | . | TRBJ1-5 | TRBV28 | TGTGCCAGCAGTTGGGAACGCCATCAGCCCCAGCATTTT | CASSWERHQPQHF
13 | . | . | TRBJ2-2 | TRBV29-1 | TGCAGCGTTGACCGAACAGACACCGGGGAGCTGTTTTTT | CSVDRTDTGELFF
14 | TRBD1 | . | TRBJ2-7 | TRBV12-3/TRBV12-4 | TGTGCCAGCAGTTTAACCAGGGGGTTTGACGAGCAGTACTTC | CASSLTRGFDEQYF
10 | . | once | TRBJ1-2 | TRBV29-1 | TGCAGCGTTTATTCGGACGGCTACACCTTC | CSVYSDGYTF
15 | TRBD2 | . | TRBJ2-7 | TRBV6-5 | TGTGCCAGCAGTTACATAGCGGGGGGGCCCAACGAGCAGTACTTC | CASSYIAGGPNEQYF
11 | . | many | TRBJ2-5 | TRBV30 | TGTGCCTGGAATCAGGAAGAGACCCAGTACTTC | CAWNQEETQYF
14 | . | few | TRBJ2-4 | TRBV20-1 | TGCAGTGCTAGGGGGGAGGGGGCCATCAACATTCAGTACTTC | CSARGEGAINIQYF
13 | . | . | TRBJ2-1 | TRBV5-5 | TGTGCCAGCAGCGTAGAGGCGTGGAATGAGCAGTTCTTC | CASSVEAWNEQFF
12 | . | many | TRBJ2-5 | TRBV5-1 | TGTGCCAGCAGCTTAACTCAAGAGACCCAGTACTTC | CASSLTQETQYF
16 | . | . | TRBJ2-4 | TRBV12-3/TRBV12-4 | TGTGCCAGCAGTTTAGAGGGCGGGGTCGCCAAAAACATTCAGTACTTC | CASSLEGGVAKNIQYF
13 | . | few | TRBJ1-1 | TRBV6-2/TRBV6-3 | TGTGCCAGCGCCTACCAGGCCGCCAGTGAAGCTTTCTTT | CASAYQAASEAFF
14 | TRBD1 | . | TRBJ2-1 | TRBV12-3/TRBV12-4 | TGTGCCAGCAGACCGGGGGGACAGGGGAATGAGCAGTTCTTC | CASRPGGQGNEQFF
17 | TRBD1 | . | TRBJ1-6 | TRBV9 | TGTGCCAGCAGCGCGAGGGGTCCGACAGGGGAAGATTCACCCCTCCACTTT | CASSARGPTGEDSPLHF
13 | . | . | TRBJ2-6 | TRBV19 | TGTGCCAGTCGGGACATCTTGGCCAACGTCCTGACTTTC | CASRDILANVLTF
13 | TRBD1 | few | TRBJ2-3 | TRBV6-2/TRBV6-3 | TGTGCCAGCGTGGACAGGGCCGGAGATACGCAGTATTTT | CASVDRAGDTQYF
18 | TRBD2 | . | TRBJ2-1 | TRBV7-2 | TGTGCCAGCAGCCCTAGGACTAGCGGGGCGATGACCTACAATGAGCAGTTCTTC | CASSPRTSGAMTYNEQFF
14 | TRBD2 | many | TRBJ2-5 | TRBV20-1 | TGCAGTGCTCGTATAGGGACTAGCCAAGAGACCCAGTACTTC | CSARIGTSQETQYF
15 | . | . | TRBJ2-3 | TRBV2 | TGTGCCAGCAGTGACGGGGGGCCCAGCACAGATACGCAGTATTTT | CASSDGGPSTDTQYF
14 | . | . | TRBJ1-1 | TRBV20-1 | TGCAGTGCCGCCCGGGGACACGTTAACACTGAAGCTTTCTTT | CSAARGHVNTEAFF
20 | TRBD2 | few | TRBJ2-1 | TRBV11-2 | TGTGCCAGCAGCTTACTCCCACGGTGGGCTAGCGGGGGGATATACAATGAGCAGTTCTTC | CASSLLPRWASGGIYNEQFF
15 | TRBD2 | . | TRBJ2-3 | TRBV7-9 | TGTGCCAGCAGCCTTGGACTAGCGGACACAGATACGCAGTATTTT | CASSLGLADTDTQYF
14 | . | . | TRBJ2-7 | TRBV4-1 | TGCGCCAGCAGCCAGGCATTAGGGACCGACGGGCAGTACTTC | CASSQALGTDGQYF